Below, one T cell receptor beta chain is given with its context. Its antigen is not yet known. No clone much larger than this one lies a single base away; base qualities are absent. From cysteine to phenylalanine, the CDR3 is 13 amino acids long. The sequence is cut down to CDR3 DNA, 39 bases in frame from base 1. At the junction V is shortened by 7 bases and J by 1 base, with 10 bases in between. The germline V gene specifies MRHNA as CDR1 and SNTAGT as CDR2. The cohort consisted of 666 healthy bone marrow donors. All cohort members were sampled while nominally healthy, although unrecorded immune exposures were likely present. The donor was CMV seronegative and was included in the group of under 450 seronegative cohort members. A peripheral blood sample was collected from each donor, and TCR beta sequencing was performed on peripheral blood mononuclear cells. Genomic DNA extraction from the blood cell samples was performed with the Qiagen DNeasy Blood Extraction Kit.

The data originate from a study of cytomegalovirus exposure and HLA in healthy donors (dated by TCRdb to about 2017). A note on the overall study: An earlier analysis of several hundred of the donors reported approximately 260 Gb of sequence data and 100 million to 120 million unique TCR beta sequences obtained from around 180 million T cells. An early release covering over 500 HLA-typed donors comprised about 310 gigabases of sequencing data and approximately 80 million unique TCR sequences. Of the approximately 400 genotyped donors, more than 75% were placed in the genetic ancestry cluster associated with self-reported Caucasian donors. The aim of the study was to test whether cataloging public T cell receptors could identify signatures of past pathogen exposure. Using immunosequencing, the study profiled T cell repertoires from roughly 650 subjects and related those repertoires to cytomegalovirus serostatus. In addition to the first cohort of roughly 670 subjects, a separate validation cohort of 100 to 150 different subjects was used. High-throughput TCR immunosequencing, statistical association of individual TCRs with disease status, and machine learning were combined to predict cytomegalovirus infection status. A later analysis re-examined previously published TCR beta repertoires from 600 to 700 donors and added high-resolution HLA genotyping to investigate patterns of TCR occurrence. Rather than using new phenotypic data, the later analysis identified candidate immune exposures from TCR beta sequences and from how often those sequences occurred across donors. An earlier analysis of about 600 of the donors used high-throughput TCR beta sequencing to judge whether each TCR beta V gene segment behaved as functional or pseudogenic. Donor age, sex, ethnicity and CMV serostatus were compiled alongside the repertoire data. Genome-wide SNP genotypes for about 65% of the roughly 670 donors were used in a later genetic analysis, which treated that subset as a discovery cohort. Every repertoire in the discovery cohort had been generated on one and the same sequencing platform. Class I and class II HLA loci were covered by the typing at four-digit resolution. Typing coverage differed by locus: A, B, C, DRB1 and DQB1 were typed in roughly 620-630 donors, DQA1 in about 510, DPA1 in roughly 590, and DPB1 in roughly 450. About five DR-DQ haplotypes were treated as single units for association and clustering because of strong linkage in the cohort. Across approximately 400 genotyped donors of the cohort, an average of about 200,000 unique TCR beta nucleotide sequences per donor were sequenced, and approximately 17% of those sequences were non-productive.

The investigation overall reported the following: In a later analysis, the rate of TCR association differed among HLA loci, with DRB1 alleles having the most associated TCRs and HLA-C alleles having the fewest. In a later genetic analysis, a missense DCLRE1C variant was associated with V-gene and J-gene trimming of TCR beta chains, and the association was replicated in an independent cohort. Most CMV-associated TCR beta chains appeared to be HLA-restricted in a later analysis, and the HLA associations seemed to be driven largely by CMV exposure. A later analysis associated about 17,000 TCR beta sequences with specific HLA alleles at a false discovery rate of 0.05. Correlated functional status among segregating V segments might be attributable to linkage disequilibrium, but an unknown experimental factor could not be ruled out. In an earlier analysis of roughly 560 of the donors, most TCR beta V segments were observed in productive rearrangements about 90% or about 30% of the time, broadly matching IMGT annotations. According to a later genetic analysis, donors in an Asian-associated ancestry cluster had fewer N-insertions in productive TCRs than the approximately 670-donor mean. In a later analysis, HLA-associated TCR beta chains showed more clonal expansion and lower generation probabilities than non-associated chains that were equally common. A cluster of highly shared sequence variants was judged likely to represent a technical artifact of the sequencing pipeline. Assigning TCR associations to individual alleles was difficult when HLA alleles, especially DR and DQ, strongly co-occurred. In the study, around 150 TCR beta chains were listed as associated with cytomegalovirus. The cohort was sequenced for TCR beta chains only, and without alpha or paired-chain data the features that could be detected were limited. The earlier analysis of about 600 of the donors excluded 15 to 20 rarely observed V segments, including chromosome 9 orphons, because counts were too low. In a later analysis, several top co-occurrence clusters were reported to appear linked to parvovirus B19, influenza, CMV and Epstein-Barr virus. In vitro tests confirmed that a few of the cytomegalovirus-associated TCR beta chains recognize cytomegalovirus antigens. The 87-base-pair reads could not distinguish some IMGT-functional V segments, including TRBV6-2 and TRBV6-3, so those segments were excluded. According to the authors, the approach could potentially be generalized to other disease states and immunological phenotypes. A further reported finding was that TCR beta sequences accurately predicted the HLA-A and HLA-B alleles for most subjects in the first cohort. The only immune exposure information available for the cohort was CMV serostatus. Because HLA typing was missing for some donors at each locus, association tests included only the typed subset. The classifier was reported to diagnose cytomegalovirus status with high specificity and sensitivity in both the original cohort and the validation cohort. Presence/absence analyses assumed roughly uniform sequencing depth across donors, an assumption that may not hold. Most TCR sequences were seen in very few donors, while some public TCRs were found in many individuals.

Library preparation used the immunoSEQ multiplex PCR assay. For the multiplex PCR, a mixture combining 60 forward primers for TCR Vbeta segments and 13 reverse primers for TCR Jbeta segments was used. The CDR3 region of rearranged TCR beta genes was amplified from genomic DNA with a multiplex PCR assay. On the Illumina HiSeq System, the amplified TCR beta libraries were sequenced as 87-base-pair reads. The authors' pipeline ran thus. Across the 700 or so repertoires, a later analysis counted some 81 million unique TCR beta chains, approximately 10 million of which were shared by at least two donors. A nearest-neighbor algorithm error-corrected the raw reads and collapsed the reads into unique sequences, merging closely related sequences to remove PCR and sequencing errors. Alignment of CDR3 sequences to IMGT reference sequences was used to assign V, D and J gene segments. For a sequence to be retained, a match of at least six nucleotides was required to both a V gene segment and a J gene segment. Rearrangements were called productive when the CDR3 lacked stop codons and stayed in frame with V and J; all others were non-productive. Following IMGT convention, CDR3 was defined as the stretch from the second conserved V-encoded cysteine to the conserved J-encoded phenylalanine. The earlier analysis of about 560 of the donors excluded any sequence lacking an unambiguous match to a single V gene segment. In an earlier analysis of around 590 of the donors, a V segment was called functional when productive rearrangements were above 56.7%, and segregating when the standard deviation between donors exceeded 5%. To diagnose cytomegalovirus status from the catalog of TCR beta chain sequences, a statistical classification framework was built. In a later analysis, TCR nucleotide sequences were compared against IMGT/GENE-DB human TR gene sequences so that V and J genes could be assigned. A later analysis assigned CDR3 sequences and most-parsimonious VDJ recombination scenarios with the TCRdist pipeline. In a later analysis, each TCR beta chain was defined by its CDR3 amino acid sequence together with its V-gene family, and reads without a unique V-gene family were excluded. In a later analysis, fewer than 600 highly shared, low-generation-probability nucleotide sequences were removed to address suspected cross-contamination and a sequencing artifact. In a later analysis, a clonal expansion index for each public chain was calculated from normalized within-repertoire ranks of inferred template counts. A later analysis computed generation probabilities with a VDJ recombination model fitted to out-of-frame rearrangements, and checked the results against IGoR. In a later analysis, TCR-TCR, TCR-HLA and TCR-CMV co-occurrence was scored with hypergeometric tests, and a repertoire-size bias correction was applied to TCR pairs. False discovery rates were estimated in a later analysis by permuting HLA or CMV assignments 20 times. A later analysis grouped co-occurring TCRs with DBSCAN, adding TCRdist sequence similarity when clustering within HLA-allele-positive subsets. Co-occurrence clustering excluded repertoires with fewer than 30,000 or more than 120,000 public chains, plus five with anomalous nucleotide sharing. In its TCRdb copy, this immuneACCESS table keeps in-frame sequences only and misses some clones. Where compared with another copy, unresolved V genes explain less than half of these, and the others have no known cause. That table supplies the V and J calls and clone size; D and trimming were determined from the DNA. The sample has 150,000 to 200,000 clones on record, 70% to 85% of them singletons. The leading ten clones occupy 1.5% to 2% of the sample.

The source of this sequence is a woman in her thirties in good health and CMV-seronegative. The chain joins TRBV6-4 to TRBJ1-1, with no D gene named confidently. The sequenced sample was PBMCs. CDR3 protein: CASKRSTNTEAFF. The DNA reads TGTGCCAGCAAGAGGTCCACGAACACTGAAGCTTTCTTT.